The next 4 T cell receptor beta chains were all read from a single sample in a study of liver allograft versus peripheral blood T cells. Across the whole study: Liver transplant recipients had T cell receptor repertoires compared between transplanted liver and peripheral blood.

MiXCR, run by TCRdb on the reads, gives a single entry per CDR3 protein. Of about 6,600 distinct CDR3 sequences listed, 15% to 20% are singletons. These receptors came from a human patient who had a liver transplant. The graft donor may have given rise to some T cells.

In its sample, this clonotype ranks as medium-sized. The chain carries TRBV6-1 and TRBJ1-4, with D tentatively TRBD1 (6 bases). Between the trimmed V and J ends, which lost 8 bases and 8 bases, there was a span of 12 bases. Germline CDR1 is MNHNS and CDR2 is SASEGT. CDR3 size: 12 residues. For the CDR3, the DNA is TGTGCCAGCGCGTTAGGGGGGGAAAAACTGTTTTTT. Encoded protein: CASALGGEKLFF.

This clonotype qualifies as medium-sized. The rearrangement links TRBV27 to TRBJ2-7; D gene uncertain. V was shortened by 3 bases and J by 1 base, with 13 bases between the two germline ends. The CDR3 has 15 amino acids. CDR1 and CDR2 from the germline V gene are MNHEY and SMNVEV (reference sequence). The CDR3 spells CASSFGGSKSYEQYF. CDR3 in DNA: TGTGCCAGCAGTTTTGGTGGCTCCAAGTCCTACGAGCAGTACTTC.

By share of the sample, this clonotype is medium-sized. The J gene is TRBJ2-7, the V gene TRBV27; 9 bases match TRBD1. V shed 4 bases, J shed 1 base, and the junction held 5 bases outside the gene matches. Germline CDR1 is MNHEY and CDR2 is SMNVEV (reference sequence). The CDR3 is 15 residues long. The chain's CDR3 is CASSSPGQGSYEQYF. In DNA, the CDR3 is TGTGCCAGCAGTTCCCCCGGACAGGGGTCCTACGAGCAGTACTTC.

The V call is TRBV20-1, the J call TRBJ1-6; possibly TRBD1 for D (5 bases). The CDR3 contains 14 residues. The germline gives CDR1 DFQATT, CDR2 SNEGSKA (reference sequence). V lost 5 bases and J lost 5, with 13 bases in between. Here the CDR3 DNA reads TGCAGTGCTCATACAGGAATTGATAATTCACCCCTCCACTTT. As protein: CSAHTGIDNSPLHF.